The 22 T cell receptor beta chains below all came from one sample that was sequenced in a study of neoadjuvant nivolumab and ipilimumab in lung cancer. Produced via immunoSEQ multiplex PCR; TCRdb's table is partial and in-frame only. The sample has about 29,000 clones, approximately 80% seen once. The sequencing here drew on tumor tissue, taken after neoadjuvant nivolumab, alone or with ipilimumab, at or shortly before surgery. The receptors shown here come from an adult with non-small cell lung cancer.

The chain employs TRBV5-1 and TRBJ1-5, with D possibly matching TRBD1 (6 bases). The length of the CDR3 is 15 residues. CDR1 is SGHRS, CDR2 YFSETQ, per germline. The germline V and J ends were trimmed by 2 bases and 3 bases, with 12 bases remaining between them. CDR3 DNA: TGCGCCAGCAGCTTAGGGACAAGAGCCAATCAGCCCCAGCATTTT. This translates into CASSLGTRANQPQHF.

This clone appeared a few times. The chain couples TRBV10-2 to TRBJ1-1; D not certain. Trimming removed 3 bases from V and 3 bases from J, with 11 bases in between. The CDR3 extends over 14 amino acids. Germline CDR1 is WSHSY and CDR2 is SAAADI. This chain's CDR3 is CASSEGREDTEAFF. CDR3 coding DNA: TGCGCCAGCAGTGAAGGAAGGGAGGACACTGAAGCTTTCTTT.

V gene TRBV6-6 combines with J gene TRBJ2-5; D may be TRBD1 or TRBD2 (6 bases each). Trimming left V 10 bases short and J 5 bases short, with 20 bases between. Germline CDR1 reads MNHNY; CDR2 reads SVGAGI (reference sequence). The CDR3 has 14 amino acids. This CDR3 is CAISLGGLTETQYF. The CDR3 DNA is TGTGCCATCTCCCTGGGGGGCCTTACGGAGACCCAGTACTTC.

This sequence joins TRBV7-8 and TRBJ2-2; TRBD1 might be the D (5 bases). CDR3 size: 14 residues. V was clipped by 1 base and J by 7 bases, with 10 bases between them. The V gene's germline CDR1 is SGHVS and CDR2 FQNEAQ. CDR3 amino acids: CASSLGQGGGELFF. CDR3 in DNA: TGTGCCAGCAGCTTAGGCCAGGGCGGCGGGGAGCTGTTTTTT.

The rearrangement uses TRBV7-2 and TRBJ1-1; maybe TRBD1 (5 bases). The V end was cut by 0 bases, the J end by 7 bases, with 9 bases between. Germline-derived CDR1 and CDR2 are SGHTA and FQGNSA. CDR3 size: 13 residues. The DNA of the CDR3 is TGTGCCAGCAGCTTAGCGGGGCAGTATGAAGCTTTCTTT. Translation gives CASSLAGQYEAFF.

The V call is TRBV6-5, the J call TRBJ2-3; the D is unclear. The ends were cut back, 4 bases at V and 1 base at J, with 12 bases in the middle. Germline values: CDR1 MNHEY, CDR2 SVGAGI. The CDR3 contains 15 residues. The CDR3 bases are TGTGCCAGCAGTTTAGGTTACCTTCGCACAGATACGCAGTATTTT. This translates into CASSLGYLRTDTQYF.

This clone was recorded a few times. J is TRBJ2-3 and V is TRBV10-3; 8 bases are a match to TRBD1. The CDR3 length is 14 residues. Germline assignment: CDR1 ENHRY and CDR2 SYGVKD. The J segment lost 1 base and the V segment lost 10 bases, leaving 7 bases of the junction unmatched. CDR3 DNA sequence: TGTGCCACCCAGCCGACAGGGGGCACAGATACGCAGTATTTT. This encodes CATQPTGGTDTQYF.

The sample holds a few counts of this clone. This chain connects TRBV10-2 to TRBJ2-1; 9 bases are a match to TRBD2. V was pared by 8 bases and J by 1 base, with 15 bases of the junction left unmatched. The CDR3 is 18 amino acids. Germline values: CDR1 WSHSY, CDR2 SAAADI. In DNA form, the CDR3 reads TGCGCCAGCGGAACACTCGGCGGGGGGGCCTCTTCCTACAATGAGCAGTTCTTC. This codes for CASGTLGGGASSYNEQFF.

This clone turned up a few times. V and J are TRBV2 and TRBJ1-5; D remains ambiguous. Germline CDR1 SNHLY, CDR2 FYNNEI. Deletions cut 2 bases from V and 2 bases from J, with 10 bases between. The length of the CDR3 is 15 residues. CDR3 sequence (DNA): TGTGCCAGCAGTGAAAGTGCGGTGGGCAATCAGCCCCAGCATTTT. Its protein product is CASSESAVGNQPQHF.

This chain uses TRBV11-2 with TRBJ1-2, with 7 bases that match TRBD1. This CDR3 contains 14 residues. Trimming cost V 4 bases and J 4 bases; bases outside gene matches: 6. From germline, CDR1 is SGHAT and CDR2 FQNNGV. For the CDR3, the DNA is TGTGCCAGCAGCTCCTCGACAGGGTCCTATGGCTACACCTTC. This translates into CASSSSTGSYGYTF.

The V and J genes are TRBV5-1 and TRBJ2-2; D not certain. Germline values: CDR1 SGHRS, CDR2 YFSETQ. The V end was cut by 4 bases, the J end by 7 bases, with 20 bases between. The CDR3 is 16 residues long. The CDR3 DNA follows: TGCGCCAGCAGCGCCTCTCGCGGCGATAAGGGCGGGGAGCTGTTTTTT. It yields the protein CASSASRGDKGGELFF.

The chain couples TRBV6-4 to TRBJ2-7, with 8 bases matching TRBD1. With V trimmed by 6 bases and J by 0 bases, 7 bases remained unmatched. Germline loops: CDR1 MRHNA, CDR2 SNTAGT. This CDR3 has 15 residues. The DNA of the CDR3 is TGTGCCAGCAGCCGAGACAGGGGATTCTCCTACGAGCAGTACTTC. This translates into CASSRDRGFSYEQYF.

As DNA, the CDR3 is TGCGCCAGCAGCTTGGCCCAGCGGACCGGGGAGCTGTTTTTT. Translated, it gives CASSLAQRTGELFF. The V gene is TRBV5-1, the J gene TRBJ2-2, with D perhaps TRBD2 (5 bases). Germline CDR1 and CDR2: SGHRS and YFSETQ. The CDR3 loop spans 14 amino acids. Between the trimmed V and J ends, which lost 0 bases and 5 bases, there was a span of 8 bases.

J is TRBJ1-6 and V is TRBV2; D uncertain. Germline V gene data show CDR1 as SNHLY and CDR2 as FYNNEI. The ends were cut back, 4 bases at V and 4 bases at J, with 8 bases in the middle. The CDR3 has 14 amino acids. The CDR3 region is CASSVEGYNSPLHF. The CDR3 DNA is TGTGCCAGCAGTGTTGAGGGATATAATTCACCCCTCCACTTT.

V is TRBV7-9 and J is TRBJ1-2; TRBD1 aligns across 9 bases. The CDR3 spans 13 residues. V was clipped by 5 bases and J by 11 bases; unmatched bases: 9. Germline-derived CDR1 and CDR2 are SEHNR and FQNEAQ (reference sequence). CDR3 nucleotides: TGTGCCAGCAGCCAGGGGACAGGGTATTTGTACACCTTC. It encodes CASSQGTGYLYTF. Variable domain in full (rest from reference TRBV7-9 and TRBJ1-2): DTGVSQNPRHKITKRGQNVTFRCDPISEHNRLYWYRQTLGQGPEFLTYFQNEAQLEKSRLLSDRFSAERPKGSFSTLEIQRTEQGDSAMYLCASSQGTGYLYTFGSGTRLTVV.

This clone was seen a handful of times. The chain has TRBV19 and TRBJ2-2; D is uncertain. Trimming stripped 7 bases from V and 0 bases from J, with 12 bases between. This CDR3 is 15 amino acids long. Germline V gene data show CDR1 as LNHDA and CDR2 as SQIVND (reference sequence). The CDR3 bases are TGTGCCAGTACCATCCTCACTGCGAACACCGGGGAGCTGTTTTTT. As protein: CASTILTANTGELFF.

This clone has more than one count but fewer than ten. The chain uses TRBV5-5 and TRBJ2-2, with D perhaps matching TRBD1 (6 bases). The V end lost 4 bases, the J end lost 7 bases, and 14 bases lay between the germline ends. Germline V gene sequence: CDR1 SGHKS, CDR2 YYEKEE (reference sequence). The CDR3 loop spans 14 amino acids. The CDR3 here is CASSPRGSNGELFF. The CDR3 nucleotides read TGTGCCAGCAGCCCGAGGGGGTCGAACGGGGAGCTGTTTTTT.

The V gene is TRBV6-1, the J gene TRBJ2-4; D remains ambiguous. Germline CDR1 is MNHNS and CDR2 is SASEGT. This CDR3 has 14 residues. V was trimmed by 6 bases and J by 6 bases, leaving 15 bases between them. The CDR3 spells CASRPLLQRNIQYF. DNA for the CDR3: TGTGCCAGCAGGCCCCTACTACAGAGAAACATTCAGTACTTC.

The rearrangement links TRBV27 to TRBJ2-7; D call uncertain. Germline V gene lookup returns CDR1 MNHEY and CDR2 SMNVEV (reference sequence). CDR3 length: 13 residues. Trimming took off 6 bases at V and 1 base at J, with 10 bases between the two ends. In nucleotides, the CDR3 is TGTGCCAGCAGCCCAATTTCGTCCTACGAGCAGTACTTC. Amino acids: CASSPISSYEQYF.

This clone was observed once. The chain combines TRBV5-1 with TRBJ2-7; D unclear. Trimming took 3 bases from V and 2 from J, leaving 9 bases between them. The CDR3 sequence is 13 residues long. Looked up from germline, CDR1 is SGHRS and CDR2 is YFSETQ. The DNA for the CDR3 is TGCGCCAGCAGCTCCTCGTTACCCTACGAGCAGTACTTC. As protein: CASSSSLPYEQYF. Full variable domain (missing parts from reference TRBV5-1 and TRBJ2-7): KAGVTQTPRYLIKTRGQQVTLSCSPISGHRSVSWYQQTPGQGLQFLFEYFSETQRNKGNFPGRFSGRQFSNSRSEMNVSTLELGDSALYLCASSSSLPYEQYFGPGTRLTVT.

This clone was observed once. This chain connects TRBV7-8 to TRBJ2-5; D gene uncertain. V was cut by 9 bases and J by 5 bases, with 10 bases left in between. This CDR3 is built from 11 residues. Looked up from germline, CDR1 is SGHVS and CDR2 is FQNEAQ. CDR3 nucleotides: TGTGCCAGTGGACGATGGGAGACCCAGTACTTC. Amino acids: CASGRWETQYF.

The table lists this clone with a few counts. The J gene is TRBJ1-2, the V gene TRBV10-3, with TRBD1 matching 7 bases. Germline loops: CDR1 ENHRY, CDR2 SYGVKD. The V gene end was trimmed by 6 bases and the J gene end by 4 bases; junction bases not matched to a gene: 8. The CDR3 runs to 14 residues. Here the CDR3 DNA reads TGTGCCATCAGCGAAATACAGGGGCCCTATGGCTACACCTTC. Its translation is CAISEIQGPYGYTF.